These T cell receptor beta chains were read from a single sample in a study of cytomegalovirus exposure and HLA in healthy donors. Method: immunoSEQ multiplex PCR; TCRdb's copy keeps in-frame clones and lacks some. This table holds 90,000 to 120,000 clones, roughly 80% found once. The source material was PBMCs. Receptors were obtained from a man aged 30-40 years in good health and CMV-seronegative. The CDR3 runs from the conserved cysteine through the conserved F or W.

V: TRBV2
J: TRBJ1-2
CDR3: CASRPTGGTGYTF

V: TRBV7-9
J: TRBJ2-1
CDR3: CASSLGTRESYNEQFF

V: TRBV2
J: TRBJ1-2
CDR3: CASTPELGAGGFYGYTF

V: TRBV6-5
J: TRBJ1-3
CDR3: CASSSVSTGGNTIYF

V: TRBV13
J: TRBJ2-1
CDR3: CASSPGLAGGPILNNEQFF

V: TRBV7-2
J: TRBJ2-3
CDR3: CASSDRTGRIDTQYF

V: TRBV2
J: TRBJ2-3
CDR3: CASIREGTDTQYF

V: TRBV5-1
J: TRBJ2-7
CDR3: CASSWARGQPPYEQYF

V: TRBV30
J: TRBJ1-5
CDR3: CAWNAGPGNQPQHF

V: TRBV19
J: TRBJ2-2
CDR3: CASSGQGMTGELFF

V: TRBV11-3
J: TRBJ1-2
CDR3: CASSQGSTGYTF

V: TRBV20-1
J: TRBJ2-7
CDR3: CSVQGTYEQYF

V: TRBV6-1
J: TRBJ1-1
CDR3: CASSEMGYGQQAFF

V: TRBV7-2
J: TRBJ2-1
CDR3: CASSPSGGVYNEQFF

V: TRBV9
J: TRBJ2-7
CDR3: CASSVGSDTTEQYF

V: TRBV7-3
J: TRBJ2-1
CDR3: CASSAGQGHNEQFF

V: TRBV2
J: TRBJ2-7
CDR3: CASSLRDISSYEQYF

V: TRBV11-2
J: TRBJ2-3
CDR3: CASSQLAMSTDTQYF

V: TRBV2
J: TRBJ2-1
CDR3: CASRTGELEQFF

V: TRBV9
J: TRBJ2-7
CDR3: CASSPPSGGPYEQYF

V: TRBV25-1
J: TRBJ1-1
CDR3: CASSAQQRVAEAFF

V: TRBV9
J: TRBJ2-1
CDR3: CASSPGGREVNEQFF

V: TRBV6-1
J: TRBJ2-1
CDR3: CASGRSGGNEQFF

V: TRBV6-1
J: TRBJ2-3
CDR3: CASRRDPGTDTQYF

V: TRBV19
J: TRBJ1-1
CDR3: CASNYRHLNTEAFF

V: TRBV7-9
J: TRBJ2-7
CDR3: CASSPSGAGYEQYF

V: TRBV7-9
J: TRBJ2-5
CDR3: CASSLDRLETQYF

V: TRBV19
J: TRBJ1-5
CDR3: CASSGQGGKPQHF

V: TRBV10-3
J: TRBJ1-4
CDR3: CAIRTGGAGEKLFF

V: TRBV9
J: TRBJ2-6
CDR3: CASSVDSGGANVLTF

V: TRBV29-1
J: TRBJ2-1
CDR3: CSVDRSNEQFF

V: TRBV29-1
J: TRBJ2-7
CDR3: CSVVPGSGYEQYF

V: TRBV9
J: TRBJ2-2
CDR3: CASSVHPGLAGANTGELFF